The present entry profiles one TCR beta chain with its context. Its specificity is not known. Primers: 60 V beta forward and 13 J beta reverse. Method: immunoSEQ multiplex PCR; TCRdb's copy keeps in-frame clones and lacks some. The table has about 64,000 clones, 82% seen once. Selection required adequate fresh-frozen tumor tissue plus more than two years' survival data. PBMC were collected before vaccination, two weeks after the third vaccination, and at progression. This specimen comes from a study of glioma-infiltrating T cells after dendritic cell vaccination. General study findings and limits: No direct clonality-survival link was found; a diverse polyclonal response may matter.

J lost 1 base, V lost 4 bases, and 0 bases had no gene match. The CDR3 has 14 residues. Germline-derived CDR1 and CDR2 are SGHTS and YDEGEE. This specimen consisted of blood, obtained before dendritic cell vaccination. This sequence joins TRBV5-8 and TRBJ2-3; 10 positions match TRBD2. The sequence was obtained from a human donor with glioblastoma. The CDR3 bases are TGTGCCAGCAGCGGGACTAGCGGCACAGATACGCAGTATTTT. Translation: CASSGTSGTDTQYF.